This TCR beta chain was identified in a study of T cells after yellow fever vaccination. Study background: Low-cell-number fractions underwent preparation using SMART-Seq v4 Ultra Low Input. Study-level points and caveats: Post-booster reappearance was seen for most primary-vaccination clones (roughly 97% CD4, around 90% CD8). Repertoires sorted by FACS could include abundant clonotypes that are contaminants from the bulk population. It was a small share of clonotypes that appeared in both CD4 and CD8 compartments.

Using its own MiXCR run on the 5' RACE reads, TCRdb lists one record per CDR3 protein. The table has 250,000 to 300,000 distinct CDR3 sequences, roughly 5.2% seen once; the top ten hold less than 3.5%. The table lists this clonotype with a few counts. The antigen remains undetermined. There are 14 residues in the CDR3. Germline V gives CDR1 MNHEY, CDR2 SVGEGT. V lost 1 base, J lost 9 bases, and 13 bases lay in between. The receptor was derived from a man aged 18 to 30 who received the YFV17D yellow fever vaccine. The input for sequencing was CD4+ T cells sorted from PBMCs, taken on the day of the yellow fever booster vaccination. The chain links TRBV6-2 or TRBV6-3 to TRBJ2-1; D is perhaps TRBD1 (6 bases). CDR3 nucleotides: TGTGCCAGCAGTTACTTGGGGGCTTGGGGTGAGCAGTTCTTC. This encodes CASSYLGAWGEQFF.